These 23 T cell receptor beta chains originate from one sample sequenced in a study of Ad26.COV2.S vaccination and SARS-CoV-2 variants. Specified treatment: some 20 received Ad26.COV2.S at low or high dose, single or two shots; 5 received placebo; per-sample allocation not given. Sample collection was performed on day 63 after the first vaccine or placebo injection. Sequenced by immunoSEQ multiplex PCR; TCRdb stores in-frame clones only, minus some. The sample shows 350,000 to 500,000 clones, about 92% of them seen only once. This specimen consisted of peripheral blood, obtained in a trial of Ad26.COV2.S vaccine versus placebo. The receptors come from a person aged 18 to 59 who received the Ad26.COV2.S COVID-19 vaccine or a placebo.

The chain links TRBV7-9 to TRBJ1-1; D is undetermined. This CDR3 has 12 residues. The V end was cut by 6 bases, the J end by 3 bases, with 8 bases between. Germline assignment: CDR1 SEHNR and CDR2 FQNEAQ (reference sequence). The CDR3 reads CASSRGDTEAFF. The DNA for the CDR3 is TGTGCCAGCAGTCGAGGTGACACTGAAGCTTTCTTT.

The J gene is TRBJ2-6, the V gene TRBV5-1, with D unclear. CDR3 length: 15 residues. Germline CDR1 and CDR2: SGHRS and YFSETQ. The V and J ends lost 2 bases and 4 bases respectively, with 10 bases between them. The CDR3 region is CASSLVTTGANVLTF. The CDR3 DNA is TGCGCCAGCAGCTTAGTGACAACAGGGGCCAACGTCCTGACTTTC.

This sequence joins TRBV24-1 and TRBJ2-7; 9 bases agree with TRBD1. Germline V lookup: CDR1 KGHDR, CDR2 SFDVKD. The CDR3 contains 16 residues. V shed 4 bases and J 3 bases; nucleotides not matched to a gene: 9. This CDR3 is CATSDSGTGFVYEQYF. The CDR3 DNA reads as TGTGCCACCAGTGACTCCGGGACAGGGTTCGTCTACGAGCAGTACTTC.

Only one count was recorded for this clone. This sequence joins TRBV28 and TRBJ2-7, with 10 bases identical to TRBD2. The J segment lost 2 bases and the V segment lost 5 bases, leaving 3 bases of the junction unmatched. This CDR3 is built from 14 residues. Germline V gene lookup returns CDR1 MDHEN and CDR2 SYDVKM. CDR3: CASSAGTSAYEQYF. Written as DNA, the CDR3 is TGTGCCAGCAGTGCCGGGACTAGCGCCTACGAGCAGTACTTC.

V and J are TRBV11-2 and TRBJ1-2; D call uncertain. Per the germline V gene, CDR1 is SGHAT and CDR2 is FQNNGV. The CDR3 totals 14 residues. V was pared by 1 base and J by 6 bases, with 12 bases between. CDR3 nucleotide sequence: TGTGCCAGCAGCTTAGTTTTGTCAGGACATGGCTACACCTTC. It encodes CASSLVLSGHGYTF.

CDR3 sequence: CASRPRQGTSGPYNEQFF. The CDR3 nucleotides read TGTGCCAGCAGGCCACGTCAGGGTACTAGCGGCCCCTACAATGAGCAGTTCTTC. The chain has TRBV4-2 and TRBJ2-1; 8 bases are a match to TRBD2. CDR3 size: 18 residues. In germline, CDR1 is LGHNA, CDR2 YNFKEQ. Trimming cost V 6 bases and J 2 bases; bases outside gene matches: 15.

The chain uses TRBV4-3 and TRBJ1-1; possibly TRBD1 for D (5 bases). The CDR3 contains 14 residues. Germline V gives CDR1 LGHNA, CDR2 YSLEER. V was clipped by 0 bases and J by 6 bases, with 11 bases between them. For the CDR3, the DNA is TGCGCCAGCAGCCAAGATGGGTGGGGGGCTGAAGCTTTCTTT. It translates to CASSQDGWGAEAFF.

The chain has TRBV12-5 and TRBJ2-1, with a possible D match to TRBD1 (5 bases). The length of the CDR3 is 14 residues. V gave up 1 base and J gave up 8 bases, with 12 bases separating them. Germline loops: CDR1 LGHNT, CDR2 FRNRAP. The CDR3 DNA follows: TGTGCTAGTGGTTTGGGTAGGCTCAGGGATGAGCAGTTCTTC. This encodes CASGLGRLRDEQFF.

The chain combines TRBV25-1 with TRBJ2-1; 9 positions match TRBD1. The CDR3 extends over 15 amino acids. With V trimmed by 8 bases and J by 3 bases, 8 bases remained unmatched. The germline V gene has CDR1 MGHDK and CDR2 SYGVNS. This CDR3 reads CASSKGTGNYNEQFF. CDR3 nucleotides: TGTGCCAGCTCGAAGGGGACAGGGAACTACAATGAGCAGTTCTTC.

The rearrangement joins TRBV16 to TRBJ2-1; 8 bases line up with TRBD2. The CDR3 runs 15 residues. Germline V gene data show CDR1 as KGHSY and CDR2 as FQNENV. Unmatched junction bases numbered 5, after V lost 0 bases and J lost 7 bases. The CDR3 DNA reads TGTGCCAGCAGCCAATCGAGCGGGAGAGGAAATGAGCAGTTCTTC. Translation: CASSQSSGRGNEQFF.

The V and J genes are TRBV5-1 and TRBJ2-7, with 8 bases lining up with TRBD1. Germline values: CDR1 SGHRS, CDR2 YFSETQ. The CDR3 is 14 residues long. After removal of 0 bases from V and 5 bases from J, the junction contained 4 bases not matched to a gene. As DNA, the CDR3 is TGCGCCAGCAGCTTGGGTGGACAGGGAAACGAGCAGTACTTC. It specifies CASSLGGQGNEQYF.

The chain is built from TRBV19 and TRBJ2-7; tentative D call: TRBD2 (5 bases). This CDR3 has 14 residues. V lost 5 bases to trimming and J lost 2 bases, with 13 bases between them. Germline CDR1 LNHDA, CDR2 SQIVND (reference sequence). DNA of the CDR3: TGTGCCAGTAGTTCCCCCGGGAACACCTACGAGCAGTACTTC. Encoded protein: CASSSPGNTYEQYF.

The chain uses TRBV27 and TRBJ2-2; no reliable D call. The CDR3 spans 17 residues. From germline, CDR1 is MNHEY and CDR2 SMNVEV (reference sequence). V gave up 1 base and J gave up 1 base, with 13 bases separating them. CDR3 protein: CASSLYQFRLNTGELFF. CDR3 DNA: TGTGCCAGCAGTTTATACCAGTTTAGGCTGAACACCGGGGAGCTGTTTTTT.

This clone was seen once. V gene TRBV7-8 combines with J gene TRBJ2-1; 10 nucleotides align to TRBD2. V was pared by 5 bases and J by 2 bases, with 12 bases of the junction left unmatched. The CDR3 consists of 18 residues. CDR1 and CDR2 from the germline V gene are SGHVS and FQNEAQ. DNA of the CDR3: TGTGCCAGCAGCCCCCGTGTAGCGGGAGGCCCCCCCTACAATGAGCAGTTCTTC. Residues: CASSPRVAGGPPYNEQFF.

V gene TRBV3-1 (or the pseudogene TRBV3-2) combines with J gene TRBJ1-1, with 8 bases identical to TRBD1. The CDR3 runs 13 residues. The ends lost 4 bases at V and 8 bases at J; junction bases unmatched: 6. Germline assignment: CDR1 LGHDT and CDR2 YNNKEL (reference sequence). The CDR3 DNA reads TGTGCCAGCAGCCTACAGGGGGGGGGCGAAGCTTTCTTT. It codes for CASSLQGGGEAFF.

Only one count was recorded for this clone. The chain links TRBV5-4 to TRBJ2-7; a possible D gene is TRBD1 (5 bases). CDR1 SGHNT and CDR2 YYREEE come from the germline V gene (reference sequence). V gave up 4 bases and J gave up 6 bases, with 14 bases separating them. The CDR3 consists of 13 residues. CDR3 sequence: CASSTRAQPEQYF. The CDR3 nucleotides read TGTGCCAGCAGCACCAGGGCCCAGCCCGAGCAGTACTTC.

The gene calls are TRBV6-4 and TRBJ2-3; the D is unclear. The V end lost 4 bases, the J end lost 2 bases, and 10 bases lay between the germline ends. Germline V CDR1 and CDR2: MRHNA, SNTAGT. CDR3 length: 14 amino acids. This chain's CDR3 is CASSARSDTDTQYF. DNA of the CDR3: TGTGCCAGCAGTGCTAGGTCGGACACAGATACGCAGTATTTT.

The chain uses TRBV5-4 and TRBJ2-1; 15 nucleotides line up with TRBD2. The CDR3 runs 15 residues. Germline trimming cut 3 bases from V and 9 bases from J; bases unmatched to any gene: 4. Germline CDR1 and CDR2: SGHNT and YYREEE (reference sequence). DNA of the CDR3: TGTGCCAGCAGCTCCCCGGGACTAGCGGGAGGTGAGCAGTTCTTC. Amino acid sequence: CASSSPGLAGGEQFF.

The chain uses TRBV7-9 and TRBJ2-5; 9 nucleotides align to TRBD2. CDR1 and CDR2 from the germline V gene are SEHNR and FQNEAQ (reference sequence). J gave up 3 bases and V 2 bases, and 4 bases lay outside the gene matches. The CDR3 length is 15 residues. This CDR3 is CASSLSGRLEETQYF. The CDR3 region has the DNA TGTGCCAGCAGCTTAAGCGGGAGGTTAGAAGAGACCCAGTACTTC.

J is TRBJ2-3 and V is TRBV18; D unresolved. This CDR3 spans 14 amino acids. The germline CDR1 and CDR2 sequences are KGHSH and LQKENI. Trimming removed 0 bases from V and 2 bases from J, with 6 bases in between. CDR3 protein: CASSPPVHTDTQYF. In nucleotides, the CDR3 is TGTGCCAGCTCACCACCGGTTCACACAGATACGCAGTATTTT.

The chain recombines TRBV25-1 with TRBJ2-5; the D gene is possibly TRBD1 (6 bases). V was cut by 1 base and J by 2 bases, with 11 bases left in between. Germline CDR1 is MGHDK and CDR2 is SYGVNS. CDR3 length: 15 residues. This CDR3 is CASSESDRFQETQYF. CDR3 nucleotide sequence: TGTGCCAGCAGTGAATCCGACAGGTTTCAAGAGACCCAGTACTTC.

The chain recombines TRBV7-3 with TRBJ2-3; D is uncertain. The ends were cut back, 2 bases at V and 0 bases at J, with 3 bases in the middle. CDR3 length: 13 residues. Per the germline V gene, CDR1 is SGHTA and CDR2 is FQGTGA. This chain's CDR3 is CASSLLSTDTQYF. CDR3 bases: TGTGCCAGCAGCTTACTTAGCACAGATACGCAGTATTTT.

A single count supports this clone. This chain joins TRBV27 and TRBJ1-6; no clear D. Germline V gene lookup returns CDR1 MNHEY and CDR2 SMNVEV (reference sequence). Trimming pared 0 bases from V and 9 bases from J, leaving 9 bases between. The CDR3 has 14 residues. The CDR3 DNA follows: TGTGCCAGCAGTTTATCGCCTGGAATTTCACCCCTCCACTTT. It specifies CASSLSPGISPLHF.